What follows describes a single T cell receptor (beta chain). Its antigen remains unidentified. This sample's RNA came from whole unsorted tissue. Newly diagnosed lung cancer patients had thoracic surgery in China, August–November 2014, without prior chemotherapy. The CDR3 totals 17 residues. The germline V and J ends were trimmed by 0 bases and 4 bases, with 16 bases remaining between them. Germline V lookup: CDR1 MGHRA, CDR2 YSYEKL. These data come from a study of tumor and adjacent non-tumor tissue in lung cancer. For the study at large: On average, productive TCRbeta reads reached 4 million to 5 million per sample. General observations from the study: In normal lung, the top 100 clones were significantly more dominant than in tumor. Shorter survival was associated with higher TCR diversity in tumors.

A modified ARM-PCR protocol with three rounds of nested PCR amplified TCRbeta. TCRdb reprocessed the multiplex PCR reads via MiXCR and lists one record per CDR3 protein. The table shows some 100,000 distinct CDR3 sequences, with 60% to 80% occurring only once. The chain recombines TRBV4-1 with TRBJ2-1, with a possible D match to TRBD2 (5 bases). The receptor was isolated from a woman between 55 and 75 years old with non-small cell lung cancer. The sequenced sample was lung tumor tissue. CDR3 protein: CASSQDYRSSRYNEQFF. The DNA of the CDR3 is TGCGCCAGCAGCCAAGACTATCGGTCTAGCAGATACAATGAGCAGTTCTTC.